This T cell receptor (beta chain) was sequenced during a study of T-cell reconstitution after alpha-beta-depleted transplantation in children. Notes on the study in general: It was newly produced T cells that mostly accounted for T-cell counts and diversity one year after transplant. Approximately two months post-transplant, alpha-beta T cells reportedly originated from several hundred expanded graft clones.

A remark on this clonotype: Its cognate antigen is unknown.

The V gene's germline CDR1 is SGHDT and CDR2 YYEEEE. This CDR3 spans 11 amino acids. V lost 0 bases and J lost 8, with 5 bases in between. Molecular barcoding with unique molecular identifiers was used for the TCRbeta library. Using its own MiXCR run on the PCR reads, TCRdb lists one record per CDR3 protein. The repertoire includes about 580,000 distinct CDR3 sequences, more than 20% of them detected once, and roughly 15% sits in the top ten. The sample here was PBMCs, mostly from graft donor cells, taken 360 days after TCRalphabeta/CD19-depleted stem cell transplant. V is TRBV5-6 and J is TRBJ1-2, with no clear D. The clonotype was recovered from a boy in the first two years of life who had a stem cell transplant for acute myeloid leukemia, so the T cells may come from the graft donor. The CDR3, as DNA: TGTGCCAGCAGCTTGGATAACGGCTACACCTTC. This translates into CASSLDNGYTF.